The following is a T cell receptor (beta chain) sequence with its context. Its antigen is unidentified. PCR was performed using 60 Vbeta and 13 Jbeta primers. The assay was immunoSEQ multiplex PCR, and TCRdb's table has in-frame clones only and misses some. The data show fewer than 120,000 clones, with roughly four fifths seen just once and 1.3% held by the top ten. The entry originates in a study of cytomegalovirus exposure and HLA in healthy donors. Points from the study as a whole: A further, later analysis showed that HLA-associated TCR beta chains (compared with equally common others) were more clonally expanded.

The length of the CDR3 is 12 residues. Germline CDR1 and CDR2: MNHNS and SASEGT. V was shortened by 2 bases and J by 5 bases, with 6 bases between the two germline ends. The sequence came from a woman aged 30 to 39 in good health and CMV-seronegative. This chain connects TRBV6-1 to TRBJ1-2; D might be TRBD1 (5 bases). The sequenced sample was PBMCs. The CDR3 here is CASSERQYGYTF. CDR3 in DNA: TGTGCCAGCAGTGAACGACAGTATGGCTACACCTTC.